This T cell receptor (beta chain) was found in a study of a mutant IDH1 vaccine in newly diagnosed glioma. V was trimmed by 5 bases and J by 4 bases, leaving 15 bases between them. The CDR3 runs to 15 residues. Germline V gene data show CDR1 as SGHTA and CDR2 as FQGNSA. Profiling relied on immunoSEQ multiplex PCR, and the TCRdb table lists in-frame clones only, not all of them. In the table there are approximately 70,000 clones, 79% of which are singletons. As for time point: baseline, week 1 (first vaccination visit). Treatment indicated: pre-vaccination baseline after standard-of-care therapy. Donors harbored newly found WHO grade 3 or 4 IDH1-mutant, ATRX-lost astrocytomas.

J is TRBJ1-3 and V is TRBV7-2; D gene uncertain. The sequences come from PBMCs, collected from a glioma patient treated with radiotherapy, temozolomide or both. This TCR was sampled from a man in his fifties or sixties with glioma. The CDR3 DNA follows: TGTGCCAGCAGCATCTTGTCCCTCCCCGGAAACACCATATATTTT. Amino acid sequence: CASSILSLPGNTIYF.